The 14 T cell receptor beta chains in this list originate from one sample, sequenced in a study of blood T cells in healthy people across ages. Combining a sample-barcoded 5' primer with a J-beta primer mix, a second PCR ran for roughly 7 to 12 cycles. TCRdb called the 5' RACE reads again in MiXCR, with one record for every CDR3 protein. Of about 780,000 distinct CDR3 sequences in the sample, about 47% were seen once. Sequenced sample: blood. The receptors were sampled from a man older than 75 in good health.

The rearrangement links TRBV25-1 to TRBJ2-3, with 7 positions matching TRBD1. Germline values: CDR1 MGHDK, CDR2 SYGVNS. The CDR3 consists of 15 residues. The junction had 4 bases not matched to a gene; V was cut back by 3 bases and J by 1 base. CDR3: CASSERGRGTDTQYF. Written as DNA, the CDR3 is TGTGCCAGCAGTGAGAGGGGGCGCGGCACAGATACGCAGTATTTT.

The chain recombines TRBV6-4 with TRBJ2-3; 8 bases line up with TRBD2. This CDR3 region has 12 residues. V lost 7 bases to trimming and J lost 14 bases; unmatched junction nucleotides: 11. The germline CDR1 and CDR2 sequences are MRHNA and SNTAGT. The CDR3 sequence: CASKSGTSLMYF. CDR3 in DNA: TGTGCCAGCAAATCCGGGACTAGTCTCATGTATTTT.

The chain joins TRBV20-1 to TRBJ2-1; D gene unclear. Trimming took off 5 bases at V and 8 bases at J, with 25 bases between the two ends. The germline V gene has CDR1 DFQATT and CDR2 SNEGSKA (reference sequence). There are 16 residues in the CDR3. The CDR3 sequence: CSAQPPRRTLGDEQFF. The CDR3, as DNA: TGCAGTGCTCAGCCCCCTCGTAGAACCCTGGGTGATGAGCAGTTCTTC.

This clonotype was detected a few times. The chain is built from TRBV2 and TRBJ1-1; a possible D gene is TRBD1 (5 bases). The V gene lost 2 bases and the J gene lost 1 base, with 11 bases spanning the gap. Germline V CDR1 and CDR2: SNHLY, FYNNEI. CDR3 length: 15 residues. The CDR3 DNA follows: TGTGCCAGCAGTGAAAGAGGGGCTGAGAACACTGAAGCTTTCTTT. Its protein is CASSERGAENTEAFF.

In its sample, this clonotype was seen once. The V and J genes are TRBV4-3 and TRBJ2-5, with 8 bases fitting TRBD2. This CDR3 region has 17 residues. The germline V gene has CDR1 LGHNA and CDR2 YSLEER. V lost 4 bases to trimming and J lost 5 bases; unmatched junction nucleotides: 15. CDR3: CASSPQRTSGGTETQYF. Written as DNA, the CDR3 is TGCGCCAGCAGCCCCCAACGAACAAGCGGGGGAACGGAGACCCAGTACTTC.

The chain combines TRBV29-1 with TRBJ2-5; TRBD1 is a possible D gene (6 bases). The DNA end favors TRBJ2-7, so the J call may be wrong. The CDR3 is 14 amino acids. Germline lookup yields CDR1 SQVTM and CDR2 ANQGSEA. This chain's CDR3 is CSVEDYDRYYEQYF. CDR3 nucleotide sequence: TGCAGCGTTGAAGATTATGACAGGTACTACGAGCAGTACTTC.

This chain uses TRBV5-1 with TRBJ1-1; a weak D match, TRBD1 (5 bases). This CDR3 region has 13 residues. V lost 4 bases, J lost 7 bases, and 14 bases lay in between. Germline V gene lookup returns CDR1 SGHRS and CDR2 YFSETQ. CDR3 sequence: CASSVTGDREAFF. The CDR3 region has the DNA TGCGCCAGCAGCGTTACAGGAGACCGTGAAGCTTTCTTT.

This chain joins TRBV6-5 and TRBJ2-1; D not certain. CDR1 is MNHEY and CDR2 is SVGAGI in the germline V gene. The germline V and J ends were trimmed by 6 bases and 7 bases, with 19 bases remaining between them. The CDR3 is 15 residues long. As DNA, the CDR3 is TGTGCCAGCAGGGTTGGGGTGGCTTCTTCGAATGAGCAGTTCTTC. This codes for CASRVGVASSNEQFF.

This clonotype was seen at least ten times. The genes are TRBV7-9 and TRBJ2-6; a weak D match, TRBD2 (5 bases). Germline V CDR1 and CDR2: SEHNR, FQNEAQ (reference sequence). The germline V and J ends were trimmed by 6 bases and 2 bases, with 14 bases remaining between them. The length of the CDR3 is 16 residues. CDR3 DNA: TGTGCCAGCAGAGGTATGAGGGATCCTGGGGCCAACGTCCTGACTTTC. Protein: CASRGMRDPGANVLTF.

Note on this clonotype: A much larger clonotype is one base distant, so this may be a read error. V gene TRBV7-9 combines with J gene TRBJ2-1, with 7 bases aligning to TRBD1. Losses at the gene ends were 5 bases for V and 13 bases for J; bases not matched to a gene: 20. The length of the CDR3 is 16 residues. Germline-derived CDR1 and CDR2 are SEHNR and FQNEAQ (reference sequence). The CDR3 DNA sequence: TGTGCCAGCAGCCCAAGACAGGGACCGTACCAAGAGACCCAGTTCTTC. It translates to CASSPRQGPYQETQFF.

The chain recombines TRBV20-1 with TRBJ2-5; tentatively, D is TRBD1 (5 bases). The last part of the DNA fits TRBJ2-7 better; the J call may be wrong. Germline V lookup: CDR1 DFQATT, CDR2 SNEGSKA (reference sequence). CDR3 length equals 14 residues. This CDR3 is CSARGGKGAREQYF. The DNA for the CDR3 is TGCAGTGCTAGAGGAGGAAAAGGGGCTCGCGAGCAGTACTTC.

In its sample, this clonotype was seen many times. The chain links TRBV7-2 to TRBJ2-5; maybe TRBD1 (5 bases). The germline V and J ends were trimmed by 3 bases and 1 base, with 9 bases remaining between them. This CDR3 spans 14 amino acids. CDR1 and CDR2 from the germline V gene are SGHTA and FQGNSA. CDR3 loop: CASSLFQGQETQYF. For the CDR3, the DNA is TGTGCCAGCAGCTTGTTTCAGGGCCAAGAGACCCAGTACTTC. Full variable domain (rest looked up from reference TRBV7-2 and TRBJ2-5): GAGVSQSPSNKVTEKGKDVELRCDPISGHTALYWYRQSLGQGLEFLIYFQGNSAPDKSGLPSDRFSAERTGGSVSTLTIQRTQQEDSAVYLCASSLFQGQETQYFGPGTRLLVL.

This clonotype has a handful of counts. This chain links TRBV20-1 with TRBJ2-7, with D perhaps matching TRBD2 (6 bases). The germline V gene encodes CDR1 DFQATT and CDR2 SNEGSKA (reference sequence). Trimming left V 3 bases short and J 2 bases short, with 8 bases between. The CDR3 loop spans 12 amino acids. CDR3 sequence reads: CSARAGPYEQYF. The CDR3 region has the DNA TGCAGTGCTAGGGCGGGACCCTACGAGCAGTACTTC.

This clonotype was observed a few times. This chain links TRBV11-2 with TRBJ2-1; D is possibly TRBD2 (5 bases). Between the trimmed V and J ends, which lost 5 bases and 1 base, there was a span of 21 bases. CDR3 length: 18 amino acids. Germline V CDR1 and CDR2: SGHAT, FQNNGV. Here the CDR3 DNA reads TGTGCCAGCAGCCAGACTATGCGTATAGGCCTTTCCTACAATGAGCAGTTCTTC. It translates to CASSQTMRIGLSYNEQFF. The variable domain in full, with the rest retrieved from reference TRBV11-2 and TRBJ2-1, is EAGVAQSPRYKIIEKRQSVAFWCNPISGHATLYWYQQILGQGPKLLIQFQNNGVVDDSQLPKDRFSAERLKGVDSTLKIQPAKLEDSAVYLCASSQTMRIGLSYNEQFFGPGTRLTVL.